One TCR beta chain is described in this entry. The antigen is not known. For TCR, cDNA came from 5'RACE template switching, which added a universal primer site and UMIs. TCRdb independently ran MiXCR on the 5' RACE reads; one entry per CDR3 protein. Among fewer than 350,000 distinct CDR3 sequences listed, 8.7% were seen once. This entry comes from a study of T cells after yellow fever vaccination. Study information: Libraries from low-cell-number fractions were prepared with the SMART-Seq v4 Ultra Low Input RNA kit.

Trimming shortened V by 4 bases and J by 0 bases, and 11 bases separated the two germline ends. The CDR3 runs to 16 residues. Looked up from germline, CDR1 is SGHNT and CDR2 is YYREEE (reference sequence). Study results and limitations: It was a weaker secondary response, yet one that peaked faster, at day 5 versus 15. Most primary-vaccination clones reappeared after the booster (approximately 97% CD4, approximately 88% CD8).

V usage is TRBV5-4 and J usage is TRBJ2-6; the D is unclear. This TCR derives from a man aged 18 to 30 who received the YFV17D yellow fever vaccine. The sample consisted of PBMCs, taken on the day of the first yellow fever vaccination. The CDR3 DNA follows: TGTGCCAGCAGCCTCTTGGTAAACTCTGGGGCCAACGTCCTGACTTTC. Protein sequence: CASSLLVNSGANVLTF.